This T cell receptor (beta chain) was retrieved from a study of shared clonotypes between healthy human individuals. Trimming removed 0 bases from V and 0 bases from J, with 4 bases in between. The length of the CDR3 is 14 residues. From germline, CDR1 is SGDLS and CDR2 YYNGEE. The assay was immunoSEQ multiplex PCR, and TCRdb's table has in-frame clones only and misses some. The table shows around 1,900,000 clones, with 93% occurring only once. Regarding this clone: The same CDR3 is also encoded by other DNA sequences in this sample.

Positive CCR7 selection of CD45RO-negative cells yielded the naive CD8 cells, and terminally differentiated effector memory CD45RA+ cells were excluded. This clonotype originated in a man between 18 and 29 years old in good health. Some clones in this sample may be carry-over from other donors' samples. Sequencing was carried out using naive CD8+ T cells from PBMCs. The rearrangement uses TRBV9 and TRBJ1-5; D remains unclear. The CDR3 DNA sequence: TGTGCCAGCAGCGTAGGAGGTAGCAATCAGCCCCAGCATTTT. As protein: CASSVGGSNQPQHF.